This T cell receptor (beta chain) emerged from a study of neurological immune-mediated disorders. Germline V gene sequence: CDR1 DFQATT, CDR2 SNEGSKA (reference sequence). The V gene lost 7 bases and the J gene lost 2 bases, with 11 bases spanning the gap. The CDR3 has 12 amino acids. The cDNA came from 5'RACE, which used 10-nucleotide random UMIs. Every sequencing run generated over 180 million TCR-beta sequences from 15-18 subjects. One entry per CDR3 protein, called by TCRdb with MiXCR from the 5' RACE reads. The profile shows 48,000 or so distinct CDR3 sequences, about a tenth of them singletons. General study results and limits: The absence of shared CDR3 amino acid sequences among expanded clones across subjects suggests private repertoires in all groups.

This clonotype was picked up many times. The target antigen is unknown. The chain is built from TRBV20-1 and TRBJ1-1; D uncertain. The sequence derives from a woman aged 35 to 49 with HTLV-1-associated myelopathy (HAM/TSP). The source material was PBMCs. CDR3 residues: CSVRERNTEAFF. The CDR3 nucleotides read TGCAGTGTACGTGAGAGAAACACTGAAGCTTTCTTT.